This T cell receptor (beta chain) was captured by sequencing in a study of blood T cells in healthy people across ages. This clonotype was recorded a few times. Its antigen is unidentified. CDR3 length: 13 amino acids. Germline V gene data show CDR1 as MNHNY and CDR2 as SVGAGI (reference sequence). The V and J ends lost 6 bases and 9 bases, in that order; junction bases with no gene match: 9. PCR was performed a second time for roughly 7 to 12 cycles using a sample-barcoded 5' primer and a J-beta primer mix. In TCRdb, the 5' RACE reads were re-called with MiXCR into one record per CDR3 protein. Of around 870,000 distinct CDR3 sequences in the sample, 29% were seen once. Study results and caveats: Across samples, TCR beta diversity tracked strongly with naive T cell percentage.

What was sequenced was blood. V usage is TRBV6-6 and J usage is TRBJ2-5; 8 bases match TRBD2. This clonotype was sampled from an elderly woman in good health. The CDR3 here is CASSPRGGEAQYF. The CDR3 bases are TGTGCCAGCAGCCCCCGGGGGGGTGAAGCCCAGTACTTC.